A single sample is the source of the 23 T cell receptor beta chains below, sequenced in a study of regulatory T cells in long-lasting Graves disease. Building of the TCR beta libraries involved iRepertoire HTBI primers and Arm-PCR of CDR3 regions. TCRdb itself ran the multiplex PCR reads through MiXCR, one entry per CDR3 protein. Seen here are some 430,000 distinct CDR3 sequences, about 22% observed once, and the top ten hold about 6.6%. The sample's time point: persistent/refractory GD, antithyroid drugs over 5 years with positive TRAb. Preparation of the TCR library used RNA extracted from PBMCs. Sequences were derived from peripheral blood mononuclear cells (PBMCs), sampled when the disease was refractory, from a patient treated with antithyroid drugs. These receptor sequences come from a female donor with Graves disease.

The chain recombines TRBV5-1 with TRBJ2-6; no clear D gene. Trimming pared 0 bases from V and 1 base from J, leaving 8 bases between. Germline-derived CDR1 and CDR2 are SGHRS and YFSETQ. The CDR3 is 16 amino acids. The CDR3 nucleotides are TGCGCCAGCAGCTTGGGGTACGGGTCTGGGGCCAACGTCCTGACTTTC. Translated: CASSLGYGSGANVLTF.

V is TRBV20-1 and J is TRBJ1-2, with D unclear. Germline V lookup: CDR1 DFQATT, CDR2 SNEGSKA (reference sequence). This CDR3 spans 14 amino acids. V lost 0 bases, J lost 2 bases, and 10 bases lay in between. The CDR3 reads CSARDPLLNYGYTF. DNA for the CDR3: TGCAGTGCTAGAGACCCCCTACTAAACTATGGCTACACCTTC.

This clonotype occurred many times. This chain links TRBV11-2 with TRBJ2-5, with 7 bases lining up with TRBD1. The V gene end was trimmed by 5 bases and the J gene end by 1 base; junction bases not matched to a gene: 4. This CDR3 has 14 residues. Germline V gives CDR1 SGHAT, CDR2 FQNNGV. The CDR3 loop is CASSGDSLQETQYF. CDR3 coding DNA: TGTGCCAGCAGCGGGGACAGCCTCCAAGAGACCCAGTACTTC. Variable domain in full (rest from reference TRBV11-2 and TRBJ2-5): EAGVAQSPRYKIIEKRQSVAFWCNPISGHATLYWYQQILGQGPKLLIQFQNNGVVDDSQLPKDRFSAERLKGVDSTLKIQPAKLEDSAVYLCASSGDSLQETQYFGPGTRLLVL.

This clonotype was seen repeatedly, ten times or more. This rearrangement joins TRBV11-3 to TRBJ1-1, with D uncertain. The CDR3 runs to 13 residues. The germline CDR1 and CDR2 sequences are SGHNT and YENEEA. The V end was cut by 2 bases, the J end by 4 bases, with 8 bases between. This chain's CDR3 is CASSLSRFTEAFF. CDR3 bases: TGTGCCAGCAGCTTATCCCGGTTCACTGAAGCTTTCTTT.

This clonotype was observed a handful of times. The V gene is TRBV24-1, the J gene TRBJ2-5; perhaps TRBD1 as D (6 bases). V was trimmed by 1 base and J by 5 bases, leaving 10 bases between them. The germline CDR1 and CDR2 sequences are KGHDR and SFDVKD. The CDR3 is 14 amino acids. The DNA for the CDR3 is TGTGCCACCAGTGATTTTAGGGGGATCGAGACCCAGTACTTC. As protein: CATSDFRGIETQYF.

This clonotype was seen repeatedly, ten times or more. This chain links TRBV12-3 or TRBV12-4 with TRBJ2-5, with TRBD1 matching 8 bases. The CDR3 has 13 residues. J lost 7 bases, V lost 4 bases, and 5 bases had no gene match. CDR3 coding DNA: TGTGCCAGCAGTTCAGACAGGGGTGCGACCCAGTACTTC. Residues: CASSSDRGATQYF.

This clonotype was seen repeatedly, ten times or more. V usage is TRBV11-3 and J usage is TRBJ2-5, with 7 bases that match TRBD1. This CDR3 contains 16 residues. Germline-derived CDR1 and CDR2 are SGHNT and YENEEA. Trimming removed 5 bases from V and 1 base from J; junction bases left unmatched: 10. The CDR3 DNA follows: TGTGCCAGCAGCACGTCCGGGACAGTGGGCCAAGAGACCCAGTACTTC. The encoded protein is CASSTSGTVGQETQYF.

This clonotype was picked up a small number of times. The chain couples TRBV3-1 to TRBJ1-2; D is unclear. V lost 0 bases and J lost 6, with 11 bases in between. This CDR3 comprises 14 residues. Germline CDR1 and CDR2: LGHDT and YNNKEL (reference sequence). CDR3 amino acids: CASSQEGQINGYTF. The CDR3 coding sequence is TGTGCCAGCAGCCAAGAAGGGCAGATTAATGGCTACACCTTC.

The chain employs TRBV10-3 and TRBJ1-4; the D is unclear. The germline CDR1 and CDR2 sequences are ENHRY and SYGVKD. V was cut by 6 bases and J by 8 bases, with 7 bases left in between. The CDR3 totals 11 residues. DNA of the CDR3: TGTGCCATCAGCCGAGGAGAAAAACTGTTTTTT. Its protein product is CAISRGEKLFF.

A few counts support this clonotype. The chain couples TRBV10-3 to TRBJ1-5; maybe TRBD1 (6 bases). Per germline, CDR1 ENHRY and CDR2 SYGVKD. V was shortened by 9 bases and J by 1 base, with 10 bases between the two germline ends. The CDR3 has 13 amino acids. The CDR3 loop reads CAISGASNQPQHF. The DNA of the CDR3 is TGTGCCATTTCAGGGGCGAGCAATCAGCCCCAGCATTTT.

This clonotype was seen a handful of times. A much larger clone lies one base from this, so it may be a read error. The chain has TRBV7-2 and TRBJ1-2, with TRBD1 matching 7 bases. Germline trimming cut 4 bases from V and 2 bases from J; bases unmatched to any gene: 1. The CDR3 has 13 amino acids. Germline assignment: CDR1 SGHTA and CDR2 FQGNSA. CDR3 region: CASSWDSNYGYTF. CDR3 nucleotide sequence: TGTGCCAGCAGCTGGGACAGCAACTATGGCTACACCTTC.

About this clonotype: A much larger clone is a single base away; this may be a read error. CDR3 bases: TGCAGCGTTGAGGCCCTAATTGGAGCTTTCTTT. This sequence encodes CSVEALIGAFF. V gene TRBV29-1 combines with J gene TRBJ1-1; the D is unclear. The germline V gene encodes CDR1 SQVTM and CDR2 ANQGSEA. The CDR3 covers 11 residues. V was cut by 3 bases and J by 10 bases, with 12 bases left in between.

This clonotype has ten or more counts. The CDR3 nucleotides are TGTGCCAGCAGCGTCCCCCCGGTTGGGTTGTGGGAAAAACTGTTTTTT. Translation: CASSVPPVGLWEKLFF. The chain combines TRBV9 with TRBJ1-4; D not resolved. CDR3 length equals 16 residues. In germline, CDR1 is SGDLS, CDR2 YYNGEE. V lost 2 bases and J lost 8, with 19 bases in between. The entire variable domain, with the rest obtained from reference TRBV9 and TRBJ1-4, is as follows: DSGVTQTPKHLITATGQRVTLRCSPRSGDLSVYWYQQSLDQGLQFLIQYYNGEERAKGNILERFSAQQFPDLHSELNLSSLELGDSALYFCASSVPPVGLWEKLFFGSGTQLSVL.

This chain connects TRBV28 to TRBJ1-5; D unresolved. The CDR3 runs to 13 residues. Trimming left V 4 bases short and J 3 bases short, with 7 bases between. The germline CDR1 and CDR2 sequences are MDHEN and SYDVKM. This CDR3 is CASSSHFNQPQHF. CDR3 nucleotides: TGTGCCAGCAGTTCCCACTTCAATCAGCCCCAGCATTTT.

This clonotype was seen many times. The CDR3 DNA is TGTGCCAGCAGTCCACCGGCCTCCGGGAGGATATTTTATGGCTACACCTTC. This translates into CASSPPASGRIFYGYTF. This chain connects TRBV6-1 to TRBJ1-2; D uncertain. This CDR3 contains 17 residues. Germline loops: CDR1 MNHNS, CDR2 SASEGT. With 5 bases removed from V and 5 bases from J, the gap between germline ends came to 24 bases.

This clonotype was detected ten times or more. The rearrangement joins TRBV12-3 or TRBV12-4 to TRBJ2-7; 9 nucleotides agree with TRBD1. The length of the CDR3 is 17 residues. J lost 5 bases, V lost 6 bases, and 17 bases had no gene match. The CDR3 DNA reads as TGTGCCAGCAGCCGTCCCGGGACAGGGTTTGGAGCCCACGAGCAGTACTTC. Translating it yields CASSRPGTGFGAHEQYF.

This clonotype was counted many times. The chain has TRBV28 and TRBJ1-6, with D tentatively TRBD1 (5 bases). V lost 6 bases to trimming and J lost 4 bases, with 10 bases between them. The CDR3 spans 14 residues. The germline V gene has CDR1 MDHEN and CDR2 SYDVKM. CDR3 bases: TGTGCCAGCAGAACGACAGAATATAATTCACCCCTCCACTTT. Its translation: CASRTTEYNSPLHF.

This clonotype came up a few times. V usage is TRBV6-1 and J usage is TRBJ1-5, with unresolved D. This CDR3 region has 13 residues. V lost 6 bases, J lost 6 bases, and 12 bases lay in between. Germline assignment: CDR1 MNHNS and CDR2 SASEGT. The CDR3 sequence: CASSFDNIQPQHF. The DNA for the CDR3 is TGTGCCAGCAGCTTCGACAACATTCAGCCCCAGCATTTT.

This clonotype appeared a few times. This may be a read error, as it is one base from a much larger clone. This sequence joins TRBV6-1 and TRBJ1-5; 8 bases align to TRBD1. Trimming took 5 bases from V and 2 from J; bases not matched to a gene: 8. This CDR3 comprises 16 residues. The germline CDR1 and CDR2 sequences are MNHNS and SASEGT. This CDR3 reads CASSPQGAPGNQPQHF. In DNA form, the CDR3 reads TGTGCCAGCAGTCCTCAGGGGGCTCCCGGCAATCAGCCCCAGCATTTT.

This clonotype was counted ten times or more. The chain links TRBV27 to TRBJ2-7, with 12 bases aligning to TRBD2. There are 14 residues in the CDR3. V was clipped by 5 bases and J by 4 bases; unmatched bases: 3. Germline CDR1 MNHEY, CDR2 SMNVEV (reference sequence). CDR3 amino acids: CASSRTSGTYEQYF. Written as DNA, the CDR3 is TGTGCCAGCAGTAGGACTAGCGGGACTTACGAGCAGTACTTC.

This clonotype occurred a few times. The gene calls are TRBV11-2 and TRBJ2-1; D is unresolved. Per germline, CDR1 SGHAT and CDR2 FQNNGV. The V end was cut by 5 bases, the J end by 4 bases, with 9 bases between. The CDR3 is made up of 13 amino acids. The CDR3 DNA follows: TGTGCCAGCAGCACTACACATTACAATGAGCAGTTCTTC. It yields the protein CASSTTHYNEQFF.

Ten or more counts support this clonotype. CDR3 sequence: CASSPPLTEAFF. The DNA of the CDR3 is TGTGCCAGCAGTCCCCCCCTCACTGAAGCTTTCTTT. The rearrangement joins TRBV28 to TRBJ1-1; D gene uncertain. Trimming stripped 5 bases from V and 4 bases from J, with 8 bases between. The CDR3 length is 12 residues. The germline CDR1 and CDR2 sequences are MDHEN and SYDVKM.

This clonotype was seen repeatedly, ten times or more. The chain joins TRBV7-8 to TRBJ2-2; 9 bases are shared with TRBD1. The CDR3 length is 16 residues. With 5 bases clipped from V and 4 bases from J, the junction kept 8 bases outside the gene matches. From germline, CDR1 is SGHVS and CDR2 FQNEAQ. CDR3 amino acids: CASSQGTGPVTGELFF. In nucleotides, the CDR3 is TGTGCCAGCAGCCAGGGGACAGGGCCGGTCACCGGGGAGCTGTTTTTT.